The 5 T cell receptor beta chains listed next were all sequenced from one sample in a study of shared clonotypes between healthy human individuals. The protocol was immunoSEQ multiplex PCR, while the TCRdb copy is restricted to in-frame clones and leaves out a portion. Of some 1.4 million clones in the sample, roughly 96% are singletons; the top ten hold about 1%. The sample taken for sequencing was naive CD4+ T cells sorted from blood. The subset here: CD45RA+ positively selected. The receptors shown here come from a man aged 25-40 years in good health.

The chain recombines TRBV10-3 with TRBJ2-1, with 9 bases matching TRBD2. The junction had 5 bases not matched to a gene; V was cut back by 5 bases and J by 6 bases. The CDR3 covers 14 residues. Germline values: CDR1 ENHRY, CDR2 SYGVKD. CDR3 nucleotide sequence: TGTGCCATCAGTAGGACTAGCGCGGTCAATGAGCAGTTCTTC. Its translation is CAISRTSAVNEQFF.

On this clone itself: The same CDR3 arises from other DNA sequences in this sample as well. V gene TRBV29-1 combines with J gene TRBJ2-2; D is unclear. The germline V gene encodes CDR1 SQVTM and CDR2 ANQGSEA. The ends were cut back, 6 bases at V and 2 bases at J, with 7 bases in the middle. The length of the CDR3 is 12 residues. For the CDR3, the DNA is TGCAGCGTGTGGGGTAACACCGGGGAGCTGTTTTTT. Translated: CSVWGNTGELFF.

In nucleotides, the CDR3 is TGTGCCAGCAGCCCCCGTCCCCCCGGACTAGCGGGAGCTTTGGAGACCCAGTACTTC. Translation: CASSPRPPGLAGALETQYF. The chain employs TRBV11-2 and TRBJ2-5, with 13 bases that match TRBD2. V shed 5 bases, J shed 5 bases, and the junction held 17 bases outside the gene matches. The CDR3 runs 19 residues. Germline lookup yields CDR1 SGHAT and CDR2 FQNNGV.

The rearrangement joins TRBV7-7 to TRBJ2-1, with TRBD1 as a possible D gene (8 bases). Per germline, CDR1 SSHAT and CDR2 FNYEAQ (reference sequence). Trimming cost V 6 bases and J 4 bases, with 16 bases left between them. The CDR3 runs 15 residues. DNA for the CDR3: TGTGCCAGCAGTTCCGGACAGGGAGGGTACAATGAGCAGTTCTTC. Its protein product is CASSSGQGGYNEQFF.

The CDR3, as DNA: TGTGCCAGCAGCTCAGTCATGAGAGTGGTGTACTTC. This encodes CASSSVMRVVYF. V gene TRBV7-2 combines with J gene TRBJ2-7; no clear D. Trimming stripped 4 bases from V and 12 bases from J, with 16 bases between. The CDR3 runs 12 residues. The germline V gene encodes CDR1 SGHTA and CDR2 FQGNSA.